This TCR beta chain was found in a study of cytomegalovirus exposure and HLA in healthy donors (dated by TCRdb to about 2017). About the full investigation: In an earlier analysis of fewer than 750 of the donors, around 300 Gb of sequence data and 100 million or so unique TCR beta sequences from about 180 million T cells were reported. To study patterns of TCR occurrence, a later analysis re-analyzed previously published TCR beta repertoires from around 670 donors and added high-resolution HLA genotyping. A later genetic analysis took genome-wide SNP genotypes for about 55% of the roughly 670 donors and used that subset as a discovery cohort. An early release covering 550 to 700 HLA-typed donors comprised around 300 gigabases of sequencing data and approximately 85 million unique TCR sequences. The study used immunosequencing to profile the T cell repertoires of approximately 650 subjects and linked those repertoires to cytomegalovirus serostatus. Rather than drawing on any new phenotypic data, the later analysis identified candidate immune exposures from TCR beta sequences and the way those sequences occurred across donors. Besides the first cohort of approximately 710 subjects, a separate validation cohort made up of 90 to 150 different subjects was used. To predict cytomegalovirus infection status, the study brought together high-throughput TCR immunosequencing, statistical association of individual TCRs with disease status, and machine learning. Of the roughly 400 genotyped donors, 81% were placed in the genetic ancestry cluster associated with self-reported Caucasian donors. The aim of the study was to test whether cataloging public T cell receptors could identify signatures of past pathogen exposure. Donor age, sex, ethnicity and CMV serostatus were compiled alongside the repertoire data. About 5 DR-DQ haplotypes were handled as single units for association and clustering, since linkage in the cohort was strong. Both class I and class II loci were covered by HLA typing, at four-digit resolution. All discovery cohort repertoires had been generated using a single sequencing platform. Typing coverage varied by locus: roughly 620-630 donors for A, B, C, DRB1 and DQB1; more than 500 for DQA1; approximately 610 for DPA1; under 490 for DPB1. An earlier analysis of fewer than 700 of the donors applied high-throughput TCR beta sequencing to assess whether each TCR beta V gene segment acted as functional or pseudogenic. Across 300 to 500 genotyped donors of the cohort, an average of approximately 240,000 unique TCR beta nucleotide sequences per donor were sequenced, and approximately 17% of those sequences were non-productive.

On this clone: What antigen it recognizes has not been identified. No much larger clonotype is one base removed from it; base qualities were not supplied.

Libraries were prepared through the immunoSEQ multiplex PCR assay. For the multiplex PCR, a mixture combining 60 forward primers for TCR Vbeta segments and 13 reverse primers for TCR Jbeta segments was used. The CDR3 region of rearranged TCR beta genes was amplified from genomic DNA with a multiplex PCR assay. The Illumina HiSeq System was used to sequence the amplified TCR beta libraries as 87-base-pair reads. Regarding the original processing steps: A later analysis tallied around 82 million unique TCR beta chains across the 700 or so repertoires, and approximately 9.9 million of those chains were shared by two or more donors. Raw reads were error-corrected and collapsed into unique sequences by a nearest-neighbor algorithm in which closely related sequences were merged to remove PCR and sequencing errors. To assign V, D and J gene segments, CDR3 sequences were aligned to IMGT reference sequences. For a sequence to be retained, a match of at least six nucleotides to both a V gene segment and a J gene segment was required. Rearrangements were classified as productive when the CDR3 lacked stop codons and remained in frame with V and J, and all other rearrangements were classified as non-productive. CDR3 was defined according to IMGT convention as the region running from the second conserved V-encoded cysteine to the conserved J-encoded phenylalanine. The earlier analysis of roughly 590 of the donors excluded any sequence lacking an unambiguous match to a single V gene segment. An earlier analysis of several hundred of the donors called V segments functional above 56.7% productive rearrangements and segregating when the between-donor standard deviation exceeded 5%. A statistical classification framework was built to diagnose cytomegalovirus status from the catalog of TCR beta chain sequences. In a later analysis, V and J genes were assigned by comparing TCR nucleotide sequences against IMGT/GENE-DB human TR gene sequences. Using the TCRdist pipeline, a later analysis assigned CDR3 sequences along with most-parsimonious VDJ recombination scenarios. A later analysis defined each TCR beta chain by its CDR3 amino acid sequence plus V-gene family, and excluded reads lacking a unique V-gene family. To address suspected cross-contamination and a sequencing artifact, a later analysis removed 450 to 700 highly shared, low-generation-probability nucleotide sequences. In a later analysis, a clonal expansion index was calculated for each public chain from normalized within-repertoire ranks of inferred template counts. A later analysis computed generation probabilities with a VDJ recombination model fitted to out-of-frame rearrangements, and checked the results against IGoR. In a later analysis, TCR-TCR, TCR-HLA and TCR-CMV co-occurrence was scored with hypergeometric tests, and a repertoire-size bias correction was applied to TCR pairs. To estimate false discovery rates, a later analysis permuted the HLA or CMV assignments 20 times. In a later analysis, co-occurring TCRs were grouped with DBSCAN, and TCRdist sequence similarity was added when clustering was performed within HLA-allele-positive subsets. For co-occurrence clustering, repertoires with fewer than 30,000 or more than 120,000 public chains were excluded, along with roughly 5 repertoires with anomalous nucleotide sharing. TCRdb obtained this table from immuneACCESS and retained in-frame rearrangements with V and J assigned. These tables miss some clones; where compared with another copy, unresolved V genes account for less than half of the shortfall, and the remainder is unexplained. D and trimming were read from the DNA, whereas the V and J calls and clone size are those reported in that table. The table for this sample lists approximately 170,000 clones; roughly 80% of them were counted only once. In total, the top ten clones hold 9.5% to 10% of the sample.

The cohort consisted of approximately 670 healthy bone marrow donors. All cohort members were sampled while nominally healthy, although unrecorded immune exposures were likely present. The donor was CMV seropositive and belonged to the group of 250 to 300 seropositive cohort members. Each donor provided a peripheral blood sample, and peripheral blood mononuclear cells were used for TCR beta sequencing. The Qiagen DNeasy Blood Extraction Kit was used to extract genomic DNA from the blood cell samples. The germline V gene sets CDR1 to SGHRS and CDR2 to YFSETQ. The CDR3 sequence holds 15 residues, the cysteine and phenylalanine included. Just the 45-base CDR3 DNA is kept, in frame starting at base 1. Trimming removed 0 bases from V and 4 bases from J, leaving 13 bases between the germline ends. Here is what the overall study found, with its caveats: Most TCR sequences were seen in very few donors, while some public TCRs were found in many individuals. Approximately 16 rarely observed V segments, including chromosome 9 orphons, were excluded from the earlier analysis of approximately 600 of the donors because counts were too low. The classifier was reported to diagnose cytomegalovirus status with high specificity and sensitivity in both the original and validation cohorts. The sequencing pipeline was judged likely to have produced a cluster of highly shared sequence variants as a technical artifact. An association between a missense DCLRE1C variant and V-gene and J-gene trimming of TCR beta chains was found in a later genetic analysis and replicated in an independent cohort. A later analysis found that TCR association rates varied across HLA loci, with DRB1 alleles showing the most associated TCRs and HLA-C alleles the fewest. In a later analysis, HLA-associated TCR beta chains showed more clonal expansion and lower generation probabilities than non-associated chains that were equally common. For the cohort, immune exposure information was limited to CMV serostatus. A further reported finding was that TCR beta sequences accurately predicted the HLA-A and HLA-B alleles for most subjects in the first cohort. The presence/absence analyses assumed that sequencing depth was roughly uniform across donors, and that assumption may not be true. Linkage disequilibrium might explain the correlated functional status among segregating V segments, but an unknown experimental factor could not be excluded. The 87-base-pair reads could not distinguish some IMGT-functional V segments, including TRBV6-2 and TRBV6-3, so those segments were excluded. A later analysis reported that several top co-occurrence clusters appeared linked to parvovirus B19, influenza, CMV and Epstein-Barr virus. A later genetic analysis reported fewer N-insertions in productive TCRs among donors in an Asian-associated ancestry cluster than the approximately 670-donor mean. In a later analysis, around 17,000 TCR beta sequences were associated with specific HLA alleles at a false discovery rate of 0.05. The study gave a list of 150 to 200 TCR beta chains associated with cytomegalovirus. Broadly in line with IMGT annotations, most TCR beta V segments showed up in productive rearrangements about 90% or about 30% of the time in an earlier analysis of around 550 of the donors. HLA typing was unavailable for some donors at each locus, so association tests used only the typed subset. The authors suggested that the approach could potentially be extended to other disease states and immunological phenotypes. When HLA alleles, especially DR and DQ, strongly co-occurred, attributing TCR associations to individual alleles was difficult. In vitro tests confirmed that a few of the cytomegalovirus-associated TCR beta chains recognize cytomegalovirus antigens. This cohort had only TCR beta chains sequenced, and the lack of alpha or paired-chain data limited which features could be detected. According to a later analysis, most CMV-associated TCR beta chains appeared to be HLA-restricted, and the HLA associations seemed to be driven largely by CMV exposure.

This sequence was found in a man younger than 35 in good health and CMV-seropositive. The material sequenced was PBMCs. The sequence is built from TRBV5-1 and TRBJ1-1; D gene: possibly TRBD1, on 6 matching bases. The DNA reads as follows: TGCGCCAGCAGCTTGGCTGGGGGCGGGGGCACTGAAGCTTTCTTT. Protein translation: CASSLAGGGGTEAFF.